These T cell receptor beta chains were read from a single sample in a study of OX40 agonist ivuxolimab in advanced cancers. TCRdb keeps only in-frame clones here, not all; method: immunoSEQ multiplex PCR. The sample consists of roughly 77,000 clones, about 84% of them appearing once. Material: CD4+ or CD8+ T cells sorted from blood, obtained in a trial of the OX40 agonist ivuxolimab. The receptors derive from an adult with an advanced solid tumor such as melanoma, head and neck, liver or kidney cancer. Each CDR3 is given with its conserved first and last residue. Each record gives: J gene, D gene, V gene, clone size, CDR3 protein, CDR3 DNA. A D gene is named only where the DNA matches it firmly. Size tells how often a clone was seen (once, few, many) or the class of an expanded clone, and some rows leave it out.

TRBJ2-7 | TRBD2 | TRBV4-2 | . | CASRLGLVASEQYF | TGTGCCAGCAGACTGGGACTAGTGGCATCCGAGCAGTACTTC
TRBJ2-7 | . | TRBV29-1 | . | CSVTSSEEQYF | TGCAGCGTCACATCGTCCGAGGAGCAGTACTTC
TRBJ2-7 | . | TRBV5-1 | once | CASSLEARMGPSYEQYF | TGCGCCAGCAGCTTGGAAGCGAGGATGGGACCCTCCTACGAGCAGTACTTC
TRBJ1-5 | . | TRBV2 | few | CASRDGFNQPQHF | TGTGCCAGCAGGGACGGCTTCAATCAGCCCCAGCATTTT
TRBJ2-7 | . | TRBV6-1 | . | CASSGTSYSYEQYF | TGTGCCAGCAGTGGGACTTCCTATTCCTACGAGCAGTACTTC
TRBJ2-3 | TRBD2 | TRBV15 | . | CATSRDPSGAVADTQYF | TGTGCCACCAGCAGAGATCCGAGCGGGGCGGTGGCGGATACGCAGTATTTT
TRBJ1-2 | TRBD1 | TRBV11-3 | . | CASSLRGQGNYGYTF | TGTGCCAGCAGCTTGAGGGGACAGGGTAACTATGGCTACACCTTC
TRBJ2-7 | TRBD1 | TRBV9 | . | CASSNRDREGEQYF | TGTGCCAGCAGCAACCGGGACAGGGAGGGCGAGCAGTACTTC
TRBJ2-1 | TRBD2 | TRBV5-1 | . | CASSSTSGSLGNEQFF | TGCGCCAGCAGCTCGACTAGCGGGTCCCTGGGCAATGAGCAGTTCTTC
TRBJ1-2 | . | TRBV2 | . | CASEPDSEILYGYTF | TGTGCCAGCGAACCGGACAGCGAGATCCTCTATGGCTACACCTTC
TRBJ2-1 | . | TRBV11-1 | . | CASSLVPFYNEQFF | TGTGCCAGCAGCTTAGTCCCTTTTTACAATGAGCAGTTCTTC
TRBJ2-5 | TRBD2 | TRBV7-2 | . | CASSLSPAGGQETQYF | TGTGCCAGCAGCTTATCTCCAGCGGGGGGCCAAGAGACCCAGTACTTC
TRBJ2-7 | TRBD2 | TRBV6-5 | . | CASSSTSGEQYF | TGTGCCAGCAGTTCTACTAGCGGCGAGCAGTACTTC
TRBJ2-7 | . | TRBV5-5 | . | CASSSGSYEQYF | TGTGCCAGCAGCTCCGGCAGCTACGAGCAGTACTTC
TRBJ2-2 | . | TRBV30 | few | CAWSPGPATNTGELFF | TGTGCCTGGAGTCCTGGGCCCGCGACGAACACCGGGGAGCTGTTTTTT
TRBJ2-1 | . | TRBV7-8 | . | CASSSPARNEQFF | TGTGCCAGCAGCTCACCTGCTAGGAATGAGCAGTTCTTC
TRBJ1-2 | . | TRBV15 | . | CATSRDSKGTGYTF | TGTGCCACCAGCAGAGATAGTAAGGGAACGGGCTACACCTTC
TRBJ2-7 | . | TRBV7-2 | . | CASRSGGSYEQYF | TGTGCCAGCAGATCAGGCGGCTCCTACGAGCAGTACTTC
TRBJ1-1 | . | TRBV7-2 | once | CASSLVGGAAFF | TGTGCCAGCAGCTTAGTTGGAGGTGCGGCTTTCTTT
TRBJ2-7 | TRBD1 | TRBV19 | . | CASSRTGTGGNEQYF | TGTGCCAGTAGTAGAACTGGGACAGGGGGTAACGAGCAGTACTTC
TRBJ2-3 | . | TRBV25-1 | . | CASSEDPAGQYF | TGTGCCAGCAGTGAGGACCCGGCAGGGCAGTATTTT
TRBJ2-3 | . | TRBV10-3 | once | CAISGTTLRTDTQYF | TGTGCCATCTCCGGGACAACGTTACGCACAGATACGCAGTATTTT
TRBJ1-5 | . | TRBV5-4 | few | CASSLVPGLNQPQHF | TGTGCCAGCAGCTTGGTTCCAGGGTTGAATCAGCCCCAGCATTTT
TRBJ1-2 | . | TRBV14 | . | CASSQDPTYGYTF | TGTGCCAGCAGCCAAGATCCCACTTATGGCTACACCTTC
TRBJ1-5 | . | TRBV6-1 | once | CASSEYLAGVQPQHF | TGTGCCAGCAGTGAGTATTTGGCAGGGGTTCAGCCCCAGCATTTT
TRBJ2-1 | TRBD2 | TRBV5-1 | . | CASSAGTSGRSSYNEQFF | TGCGCCAGCAGCGCGGGGACTAGCGGGAGGAGTTCCTACAATGAGCAGTTCTTC
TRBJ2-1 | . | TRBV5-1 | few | CASSLTGNEQFF | TGCGCCAGCAGCTTAACAGGGAATGAGCAGTTCTTC
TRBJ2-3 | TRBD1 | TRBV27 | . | CASSLGQTYTDTQYF | TGTGCCAGCAGTTTGGGACAGACCTACACAGATACGCAGTATTTT
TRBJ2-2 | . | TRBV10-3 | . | CAIRDRRRELFF | TGTGCCATCAGAGACAGGAGGCGGGAGCTGTTTTTT
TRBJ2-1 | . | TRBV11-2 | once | CASSPGSSSYNEQFF | TGTGCCAGCAGCCCGGGCTCGAGCTCCTACAATGAGCAGTTCTTC
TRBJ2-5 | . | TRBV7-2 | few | CASSPILQETQYF | TGTGCCAGCAGCCCGATTCTCCAAGAGACCCAGTACTTC
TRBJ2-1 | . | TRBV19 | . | CASGPSSVHEQFF | TGTGCCAGTGGTCCTAGCTCGGTCCATGAGCAGTTCTTC
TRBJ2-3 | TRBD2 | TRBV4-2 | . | CASSQDERERGSTDTQYF | TGTGCCAGCAGCCAAGATGAGCGGGAGAGGGGATCCACAGATACGCAGTATTTT
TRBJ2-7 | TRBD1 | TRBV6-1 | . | CASTRDRGYYEQYF | TGTGCCAGCACCCGGGACAGGGGATATTACGAGCAGTACTTC
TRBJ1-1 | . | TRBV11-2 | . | CASSLFGLNTEAFF | TGTGCCAGCAGCCTCTTTGGGCTGAACACTGAAGCTTTCTTT
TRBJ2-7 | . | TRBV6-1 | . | CASSTAGASYEQYF | TGTGCCAGCAGTACTGCAGGGGCTTCCTACGAGCAGTACTTC
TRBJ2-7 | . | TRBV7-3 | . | CASSLEVEQYF | TGTGCCAGCAGCTTAGAGGTCGAGCAGTACTTC
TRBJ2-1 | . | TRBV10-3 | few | CAISGGLGINEQFF | TGTGCCATCAGTGGGGGGCTTGGGATCAATGAGCAGTTCTTC
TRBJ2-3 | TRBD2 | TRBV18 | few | CASSPPGRSTDTQYF | TGTGCCAGCTCACCACCCGGGAGGAGCACAGATACGCAGTATTTT
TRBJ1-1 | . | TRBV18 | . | CASSPQQNTEAFF | TGTGCCAGCTCACCACAACAGAACACTGAAGCTTTCTTT
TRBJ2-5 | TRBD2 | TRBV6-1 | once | CASSEVISGGRDETQYF | TGTGCCAGCAGTGAAGTGATTAGCGGGGGCCGGGACGAGACCCAGTACTTC
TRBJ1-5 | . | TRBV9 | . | CASSAAGAHNQPQHF | TGTGCCAGCAGCGCCGCAGGGGCCCACAATCAGCCCCAGCATTTT
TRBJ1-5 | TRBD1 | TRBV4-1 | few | CASSQRTGPYSNQPQHF | TGCGCCAGCAGCCAACGGACAGGCCCCTATAGCAATCAGCCCCAGCATTTT
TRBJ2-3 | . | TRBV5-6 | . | CASSLMRSDTQYF | TGTGCCAGCAGCTTGATGCGGTCGGATACGCAGTATTTT
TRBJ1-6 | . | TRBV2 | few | CASSDTFNSPLHF | TGTGCCAGCAGTGACACGTTTAATTCACCCCTCCACTTT
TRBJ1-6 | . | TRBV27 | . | CASSFGGSSYNSPLHF | TGTGCCAGCAGTTTTGGGGGGAGCTCCTATAATTCACCCCTCCACTTT
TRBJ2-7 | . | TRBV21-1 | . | CASSNLFGRRGRYEQYF | TGTGCCAGCAGCAATCTTTTCGGGAGACGGGGTCGGTACGAGCAGTACTTC
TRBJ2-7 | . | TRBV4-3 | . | CASSQDAGREQYF | TGCGCCAGCAGCCAAGACGCAGGGCGGGAGCAGTACTTC
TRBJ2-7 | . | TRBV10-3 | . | CAISRQAPSYEQYF | TGTGCCATCAGCCGACAGGCCCCATCCTACGAGCAGTACTTC
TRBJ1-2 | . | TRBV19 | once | CASSATDVFGYTF | TGTGCCAGTAGTGCTACCGACGTGTTCGGCTACACCTTC
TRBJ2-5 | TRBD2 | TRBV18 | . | CASSPSMSSGNFQETQYF | TGTGCCAGCTCACCATCCATGTCTAGCGGGAACTTCCAAGAGACCCAGTACTTC
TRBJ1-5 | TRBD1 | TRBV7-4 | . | CASSTRQGRGGQPQHF | TGTGCCAGCAGCACCCGACAGGGAAGGGGAGGACAGCCCCAGCATTTT
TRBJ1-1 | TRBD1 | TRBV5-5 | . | CASSLGPGQGASAKNTEAFF | TGTGCCAGCAGCTTGGGGCCCGGACAGGGGGCCTCGGCCAAGAACACTGAAGCTTTCTTT
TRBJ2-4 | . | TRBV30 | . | CAWSKTGPQYF | TGTGCCTGGAGTAAGACTGGCCCTCAGTACTTC
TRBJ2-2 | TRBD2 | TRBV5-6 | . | CASSLDGAGEGGAGELFF | TGTGCCAGCAGCTTGGATGGAGCGGGAGAGGGAGGGGCCGGGGAGCTGTTTTTT
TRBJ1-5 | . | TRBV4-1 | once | CASSPTGAGNQPQHF | TGTGCCAGCAGCCCCACGGGGGCTGGCAATCAGCCCCAGCATTTT